Below are 10 T cell receptor beta chains sequenced from a single sample in a study of cytomegalovirus exposure and HLA in healthy donors. The study ran its PCR with 60 Vbeta and 13 Jbeta primers. The table came from immunoSEQ multiplex PCR; TCRdb's copy has only in-frame clones and leaves some out. In the table there are approximately 110,000 clones, under 85% of which are singletons. Sequenced: PBMCs. The receptors derive from a woman between 45 and 60 years old in good health and CMV-seropositive.

The V call is TRBV2, the J call TRBJ2-5; TRBD2 matches 12 bases. The junction had 7 bases not matched to a gene; V was cut back by 6 bases and J by 5 bases. CDR1 and CDR2 (germline): SNHLY, FYNNEI. This CDR3 region has 15 residues. The CDR3 here is CASSRGLAGGETQYF. In DNA, the CDR3 is TGTGCCAGCAGCAGGGGACTAGCGGGTGGGGAGACCCAGTACTTC.

The chain is built from TRBV28 and TRBJ2-3, with 7 positions matching TRBD2. The CDR3 runs to 15 residues. Looked up from germline, CDR1 is MDHEN and CDR2 is SYDVKM. V lost 3 bases and J lost 1; bases outside the gene matches: 4. The CDR3 sequence is CASSLGRGRTDTQYF. CDR3 in DNA: TGTGCCAGCAGTTTGGGGAGGGGACGCACAGATACGCAGTATTTT.

The rearrangement joins TRBV5-8 to TRBJ1-4; D unclear. Germline CDR1 reads SGHTS; CDR2 reads YDEGEE. V shed 0 bases and J shed 0 bases, with 6 bases lying between them. This CDR3 is built from 15 residues. The CDR3 DNA follows: TGTGCCAGCAGCTTGGTTTATCCAACTAATGAAAAACTGTTTTTT. Residues: CASSLVYPTNEKLFF.

This clone is a singleton in its sample. This chain links TRBV5-4 with TRBJ2-5, with D tentatively TRBD2 (6 bases). The CDR3 covers 14 residues. Trimming removed 0 bases from V and 2 bases from J, with 8 bases in between. Germline CDR1 reads SGHNT; CDR2 reads YYREEE (reference sequence). CDR3 loop: CASSLGLVQETQYF. The CDR3 bases are TGTGCCAGCAGCTTGGGACTAGTTCAAGAGACCCAGTACTTC.

At least ten counts were recorded for this clone. The chain links TRBV6-4 to TRBJ1-1, with D hard to call. The germline V and J ends were trimmed by 3 bases and 7 bases, with 3 bases remaining between them. In germline, CDR1 is MRHNA, CDR2 SNTAGT. CDR3 length equals 10 residues. The CDR3, as DNA: TGTGCCAGCAGTGATCTTGAAGCTTTCTTT. It encodes CASSDLEAFF.

This chain uses TRBV6-1 with TRBJ1-1, with D maybe TRBD1 (6 bases). Deletions cut 6 bases from V and 7 bases from J, with 12 bases between. Germline V gene sequence: CDR1 MNHNS, CDR2 SASEGT. The CDR3 spans 12 residues. The CDR3 DNA sequence: TGTGCCAGCAGGAAGAGGGGGTTTGAAGCTTTCTTT. This sequence encodes CASRKRGFEAFF.

This rearrangement joins TRBV4-3 to TRBJ1-1, with no clear D. The V and J ends lost 1 base and 0 bases respectively, with 12 bases between them. The length of the CDR3 is 16 residues. CDR1 and CDR2 (germline): LGHNA, YSLEER. The CDR3 protein is CASSQVLTALNTEAFF. DNA for the CDR3: TGCGCCAGCAGCCAAGTCCTCACAGCATTGAACACTGAAGCTTTCTTT.

The rearrangement uses TRBV19 and TRBJ2-3; TRBD2 is a possible D gene (6 bases). The CDR3 loop spans 18 amino acids. CDR1 and CDR2 from the germline V gene are LNHDA and SQIVND (reference sequence). V shed 3 bases and J shed 4 bases, with 23 bases lying between them. Here the CDR3 DNA reads TGTGCCAGTAGTATCAGGAAGGGAGGTCGCCTCCTTGCAGATACGCAGTATTTT. It specifies CASSIRKGGRLLADTQYF. The variable domain in full, with the rest retrieved from reference TRBV19 and TRBJ2-3, is DGGITQSPKYLFRKEGQNVTLSCEQNLNHDAMYWYRQDPGQGLRLIYYSQIVNDFQKGDIAEGYSVSREKKESFPLTVTSAQKNPTAFYLCASSIRKGGRLLADTQYFGPGTRLTVL.

The chain couples TRBV19 to TRBJ2-5; 9 bases fit TRBD1. The germline CDR1 and CDR2 sequences are LNHDA and SQIVND (reference sequence). The trim removed 4 bases at V and 5 bases at J, leaving 5 bases unmatched. This CDR3 spans 14 amino acids. The CDR3 loop reads CASSTTGGGETQYF. CDR3 bases: TGTGCCAGTAGTACGACAGGGGGAGGGGAGACCCAGTACTTC.

The rearrangement joins TRBV7-9 to TRBJ2-5; the match to TRBD2 covers 9 bases. Trimming removed 6 bases from V and 3 bases from J; junction bases left unmatched: 11. CDR1 and CDR2 from the germline V gene are SEHNR and FQNEAQ (reference sequence). The CDR3 is made up of 16 amino acids. The CDR3 here is CASSHSGRGTEETQYF. In DNA, the CDR3 is TGTGCCAGCAGTCATAGCGGGAGAGGAACTGAAGAGACCCAGTACTTC.